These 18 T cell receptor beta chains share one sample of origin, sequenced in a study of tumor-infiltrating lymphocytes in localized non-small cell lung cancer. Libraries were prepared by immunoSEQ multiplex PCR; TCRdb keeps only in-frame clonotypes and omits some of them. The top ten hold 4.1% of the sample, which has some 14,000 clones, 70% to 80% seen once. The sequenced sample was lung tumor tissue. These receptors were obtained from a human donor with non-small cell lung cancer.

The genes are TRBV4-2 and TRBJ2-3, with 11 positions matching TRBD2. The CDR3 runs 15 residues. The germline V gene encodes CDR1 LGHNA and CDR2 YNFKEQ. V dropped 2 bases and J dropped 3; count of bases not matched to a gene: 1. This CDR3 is CASSQLAGGTDTQYF. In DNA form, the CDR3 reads TGTGCCAGCAGCCAACTAGCGGGAGGTACAGATACGCAGTATTTT.

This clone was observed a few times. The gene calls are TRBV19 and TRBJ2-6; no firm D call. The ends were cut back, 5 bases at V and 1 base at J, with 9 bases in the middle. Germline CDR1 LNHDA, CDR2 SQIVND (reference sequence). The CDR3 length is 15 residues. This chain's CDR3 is CASSVPRSGANVLTF. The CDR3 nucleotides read TGTGCCAGTAGTGTTCCCAGATCTGGGGCCAACGTCCTGACTTTC.

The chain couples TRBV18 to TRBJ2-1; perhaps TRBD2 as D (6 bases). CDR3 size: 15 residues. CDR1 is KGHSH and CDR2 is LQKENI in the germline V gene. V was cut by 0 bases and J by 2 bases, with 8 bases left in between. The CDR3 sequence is CASSPPGLTYNEQFF. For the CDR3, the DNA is TGTGCCAGCTCACCACCCGGACTAACCTACAATGAGCAGTTCTTC.

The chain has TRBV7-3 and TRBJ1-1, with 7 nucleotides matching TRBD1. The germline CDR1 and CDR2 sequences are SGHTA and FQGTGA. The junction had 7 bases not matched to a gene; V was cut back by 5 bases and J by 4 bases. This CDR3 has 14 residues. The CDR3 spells CASSRARTGTEAFF. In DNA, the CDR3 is TGTGCCAGCAGCCGCGCCCGGACAGGCACTGAAGCTTTCTTT.

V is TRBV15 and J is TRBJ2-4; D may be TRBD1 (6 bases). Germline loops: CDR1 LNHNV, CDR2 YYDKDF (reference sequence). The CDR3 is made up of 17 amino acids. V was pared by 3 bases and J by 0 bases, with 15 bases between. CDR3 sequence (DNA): TGTGCCACCAGCAGCTATGAGGGGGACCTAGCCAAAAACATTCAGTACTTC. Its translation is CATSSYEGDLAKNIQYF.

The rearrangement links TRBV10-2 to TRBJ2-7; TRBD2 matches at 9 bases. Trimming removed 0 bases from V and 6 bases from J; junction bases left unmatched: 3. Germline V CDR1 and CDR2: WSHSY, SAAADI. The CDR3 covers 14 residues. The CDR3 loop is CASSESSGSGEQYF. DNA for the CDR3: TGCGCCAGCAGTGAGTCTAGCGGGAGTGGCGAGCAGTACTTC.

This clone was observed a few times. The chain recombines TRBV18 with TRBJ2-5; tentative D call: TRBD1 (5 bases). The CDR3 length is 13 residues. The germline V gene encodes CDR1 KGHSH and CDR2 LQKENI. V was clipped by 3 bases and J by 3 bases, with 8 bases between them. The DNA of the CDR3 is TGTGCCAGCTCACCTATCAGGGAAGAGACCCAGTACTTC. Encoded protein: CASSPIREETQYF. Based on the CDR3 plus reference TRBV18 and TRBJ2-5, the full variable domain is NAGVMQNPRHLVRRRGQEARLRCSPMKGHSHVYWYRQLPEEGLKFMVYLQKENIIDESGMPKERFSAEFPKEGPSILRIQQVVRGDSAAYFCASSPIREETQYFGPGTRLLVL.

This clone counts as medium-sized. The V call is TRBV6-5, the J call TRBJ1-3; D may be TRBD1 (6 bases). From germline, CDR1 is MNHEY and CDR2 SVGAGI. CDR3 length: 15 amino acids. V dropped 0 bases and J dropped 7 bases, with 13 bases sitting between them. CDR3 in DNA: TGTGCCAGCAGTTACTCCCAGGGGCGGAGGAACACCATATATTTT. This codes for CASSYSQGRRNTIYF.

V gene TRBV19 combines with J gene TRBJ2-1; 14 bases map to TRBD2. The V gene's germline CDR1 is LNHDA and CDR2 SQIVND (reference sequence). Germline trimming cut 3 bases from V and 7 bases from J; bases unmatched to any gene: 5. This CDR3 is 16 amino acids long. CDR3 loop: CASSIGLAGGMNEQFF. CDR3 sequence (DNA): TGTGCCAGTAGTATTGGACTAGCGGGAGGTATGAATGAGCAGTTCTTC.

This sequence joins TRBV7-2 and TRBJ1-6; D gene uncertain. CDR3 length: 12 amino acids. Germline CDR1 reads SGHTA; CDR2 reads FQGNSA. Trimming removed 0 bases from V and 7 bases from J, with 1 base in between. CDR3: CASSLANSPLHF. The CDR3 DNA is TGTGCCAGCAGCTTAGCCAATTCACCCCTCCACTTT. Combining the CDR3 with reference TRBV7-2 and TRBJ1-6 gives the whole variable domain GAGVSQSPSNKVTEKGKDVELRCDPISGHTALYWYRQSLGQGLEFLIYFQGNSAPDKSGLPSDRFSAERTGGSVSTLTIQRTQQEDSAVYLCASSLANSPLHFGNGTRLTVT.

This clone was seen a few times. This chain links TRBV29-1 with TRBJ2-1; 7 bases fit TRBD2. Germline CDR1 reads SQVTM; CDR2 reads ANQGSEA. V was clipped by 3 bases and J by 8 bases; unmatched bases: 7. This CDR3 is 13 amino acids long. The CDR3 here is CSVDQGGGDEQFF. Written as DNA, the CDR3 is TGCAGCGTTGACCAGGGTGGGGGGGATGAGCAGTTCTTC.

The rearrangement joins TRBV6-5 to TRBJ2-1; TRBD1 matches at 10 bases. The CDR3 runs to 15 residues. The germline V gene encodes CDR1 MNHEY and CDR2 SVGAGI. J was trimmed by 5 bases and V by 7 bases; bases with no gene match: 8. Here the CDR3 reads CASMNRQGAHNEQFF. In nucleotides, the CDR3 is TGTGCCAGCATGAACCGACAGGGGGCCCACAATGAGCAGTTCTTC.

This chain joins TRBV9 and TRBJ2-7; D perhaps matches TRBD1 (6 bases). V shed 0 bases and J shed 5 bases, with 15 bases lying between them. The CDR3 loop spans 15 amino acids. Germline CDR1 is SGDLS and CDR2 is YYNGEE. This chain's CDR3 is CASSVAPTGFHEQYF. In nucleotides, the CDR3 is TGTGCCAGCAGCGTAGCTCCCACAGGGTTTCACGAGCAGTACTTC.

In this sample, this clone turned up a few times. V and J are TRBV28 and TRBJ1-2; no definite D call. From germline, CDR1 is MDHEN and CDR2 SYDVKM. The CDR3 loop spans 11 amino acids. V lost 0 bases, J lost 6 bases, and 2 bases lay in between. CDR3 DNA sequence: TGTGCCAGCAGTTTATGGGATGGCTACACCTTC. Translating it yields CASSLWDGYTF.

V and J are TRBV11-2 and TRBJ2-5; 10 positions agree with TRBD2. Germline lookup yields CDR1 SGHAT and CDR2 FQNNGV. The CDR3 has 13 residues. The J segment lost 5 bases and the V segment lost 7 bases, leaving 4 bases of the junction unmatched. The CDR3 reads CASTRAGGETQYF. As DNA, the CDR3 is TGTGCCAGCACTAGAGCGGGGGGGGAGACCCAGTACTTC.

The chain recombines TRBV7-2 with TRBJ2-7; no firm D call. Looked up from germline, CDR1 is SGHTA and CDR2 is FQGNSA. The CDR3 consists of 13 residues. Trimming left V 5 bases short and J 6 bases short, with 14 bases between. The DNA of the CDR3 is TGTGCCAGCAGCGAACACCCTGGCCCCGAGCAGTACTTC. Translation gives CASSEHPGPEQYF.

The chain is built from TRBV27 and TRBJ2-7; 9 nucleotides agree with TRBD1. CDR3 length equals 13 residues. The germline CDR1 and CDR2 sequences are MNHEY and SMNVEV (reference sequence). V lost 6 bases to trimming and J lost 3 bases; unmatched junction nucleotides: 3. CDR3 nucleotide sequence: TGTGCCAGCAGCCGGACAGGGGTCTACGAGCAGTACTTC. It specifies CASSRTGVYEQYF.

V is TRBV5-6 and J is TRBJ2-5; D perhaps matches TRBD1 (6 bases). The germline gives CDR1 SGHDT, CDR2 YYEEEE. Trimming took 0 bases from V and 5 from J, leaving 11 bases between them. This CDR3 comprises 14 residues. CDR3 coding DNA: TGTGCCAGCAGCTTGGCCCCCCAGGGGGAGACCCAGTACTTC. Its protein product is CASSLAPQGETQYF.